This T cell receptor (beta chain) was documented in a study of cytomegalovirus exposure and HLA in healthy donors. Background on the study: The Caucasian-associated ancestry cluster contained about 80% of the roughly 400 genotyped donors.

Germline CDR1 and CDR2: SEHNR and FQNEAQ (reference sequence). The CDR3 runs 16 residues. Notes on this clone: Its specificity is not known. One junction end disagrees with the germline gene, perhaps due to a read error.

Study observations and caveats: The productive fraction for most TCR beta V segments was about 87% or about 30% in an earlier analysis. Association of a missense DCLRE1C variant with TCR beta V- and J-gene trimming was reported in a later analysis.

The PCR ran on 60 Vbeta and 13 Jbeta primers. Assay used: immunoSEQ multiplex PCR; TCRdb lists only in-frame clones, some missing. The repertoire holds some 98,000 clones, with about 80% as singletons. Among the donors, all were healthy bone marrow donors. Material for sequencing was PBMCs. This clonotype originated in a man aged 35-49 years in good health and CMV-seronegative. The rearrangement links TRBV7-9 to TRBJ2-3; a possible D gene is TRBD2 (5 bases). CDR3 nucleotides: TGTTCCAGCAGCTTATGGGTCGGGAAGGACACAGATACGCAGTATTTT. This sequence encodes CSSSLWVGKDTDTQYF.